A single sample is the source of the 17 T cell receptor beta chains below, sequenced in a study of blood T cell repertoires in COVID-19. Repertoires were generated with immunoSEQ multiplex PCR, while TCRdb's copy carries only in-frame clones and drops some. The sample includes about 290,000 clones, under 90% seen only once; the top ten take less than 2%. The sequenced material came from PBMCs or T cells enriched from blood (not recorded which). The receptors shown here come from a middle-aged woman who had recovered from COVID-19.

V is TRBV12-3 or TRBV12-4 and J is TRBJ1-6; D ambiguous. The CDR3 has 13 residues. Trimming cost V 2 bases and J 10 bases, with 9 bases left between them. The CDR3 region is CASSLLDTSPLHF. The CDR3 DNA follows: TGTGCCAGCAGTTTATTAGACACCTCACCCCTCCACTTT.

CDR3 DNA: TGTGCCATCAGTGGGGACACGAACACTGAAGCTTTCTTT. Amino acid sequence: CAISGDTNTEAFF. The chain joins TRBV10-3 to TRBJ1-1; D perhaps matches TRBD1 (6 bases). V was shortened by 4 bases and J by 1 base, with 7 bases between the two germline ends. The length of the CDR3 is 13 residues. Germline V gives CDR1 ENHRY, CDR2 SYGVKD.

DNA of the CDR3: TGTGCCAGCAGTCCCCCCCGGGGAGGGGAGAACTACGAGCAGTACTTC. Translation: CASSPPRGGENYEQYF. This chain uses TRBV27 with TRBJ2-7; 7 bases fit TRBD2. The CDR3 has 16 amino acids. V lost 5 bases and J lost 3; bases outside the gene matches: 13. Germline V CDR1 and CDR2: MNHEY, SMNVEV (reference sequence).

The rearrangement joins TRBV4-3 to TRBJ2-3; 10 bases agree with TRBD1. CDR1 and CDR2 from the germline V gene are LGHNA and YSLEER. V was pared by 4 bases and J by 11 bases, with 9 bases of the junction left unmatched. The CDR3 is 14 residues long. The CDR3 nucleotides are TGCGCCAGCAGCCGGGGGACAGGGGAAAATAGGCAGTATTTT. The encoded protein is CASSRGTGENRQYF.

The CDR3 loop is CASSPLGVADTQYF. The CDR3 region has the DNA TGTGCCAGCTCACCCTTGGGAGTTGCAGATACGCAGTATTTT. The J gene is TRBJ2-3, the V gene TRBV18; TRBD2 might be the D (5 bases). Germline CDR1 reads KGHSH; CDR2 reads LQKENI. CDR3 length equals 14 residues. V shed 3 bases and J shed 4 bases, with 11 bases lying between them.

This clone has a handful of counts. V is TRBV27 and J is TRBJ1-6; 8 nucleotides agree with TRBD1. Per the germline V gene, CDR1 is MNHEY and CDR2 is SMNVEV (reference sequence). Germline trimming cut 3 bases from V and 9 bases from J; bases unmatched to any gene: 7. The CDR3 has 15 residues. This CDR3 reads CASSFQDREGSPLHF. Written as DNA, the CDR3 is TGTGCCAGCAGTTTTCAGGACAGGGAAGGTTCACCCCTCCACTTT.

This chain connects TRBV7-3 to TRBJ2-2; D possibly corresponds to TRBD2 (5 bases). CDR3 size: 16 residues. The V end was cut by 2 bases, the J end by 2 bases, with 12 bases between. From germline, CDR1 is SGHTA and CDR2 FQGTGA. CDR3 loop: CASSLFSARNTGELFF. As DNA, the CDR3 is TGTGCCAGCAGCTTATTTAGCGCTAGAAACACCGGGGAGCTGTTTTTT.

This rearrangement joins TRBV7-3 to TRBJ1-6, with D possibly being TRBD1 (5 bases). This CDR3 spans 14 amino acids. The germline V gene encodes CDR1 SGHTA and CDR2 FQGTGA. The V end lost 3 bases, the J end lost 3 bases, and 6 bases lay between the germline ends. This chain's CDR3 is CASSLGLYNSPLHF. CDR3 nucleotide sequence: TGTGCCAGCAGCTTGGGACTCTATAATTCACCCCTCCACTTT.

The genes are TRBV7-6 and TRBJ1-3; D not resolved. The CDR3 has 17 amino acids. Trimming took 8 bases from V and 1 from J, leaving 21 bases between them. In germline, CDR1 is SGHVS, CDR2 FNYEAQ. Written as DNA, the CDR3 is TGTGCCAGCTGTAAGCGGCGGGGTTCTTCTTCTGGAAACACCATATATTTT. Amino acids: CASCKRRGSSSGNTIYF.

This chain uses TRBV30 with TRBJ2-4, with 8 positions matching TRBD2. The germline V gene encodes CDR1 GTSNPN and CDR2 SVGIG (reference sequence). There are 13 residues in the CDR3. V was clipped by 3 bases and J by 6 bases; unmatched bases: 4. The CDR3 DNA reads as TGTGCCTGGAGGCCGGGGGGGGGAAACATTCAGTACTTC. Translated: CAWRPGGGNIQYF.

The chain combines TRBV2 with TRBJ2-1; 15 nucleotides align to TRBD2. CDR1 and CDR2 (germline): SNHLY, FYNNEI. The CDR3 has 15 residues. V lost 5 bases to trimming and J lost 8 bases; unmatched junction nucleotides: 4. DNA for the CDR3: TGTGCCAGCAGTCCGGGACTAGCGGGAGGTCATGAGCAGTTCTTC. Amino acid sequence: CASSPGLAGGHEQFF.

The chain uses TRBV4-2 and TRBJ2-5, with 12 bases fitting TRBD2. CDR3 length: 17 residues. V shed 1 base and J 2 bases; nucleotides not matched to a gene: 5. The germline V gene has CDR1 LGHNA and CDR2 YNFKEQ. CDR3 residues: CASSQGLAGGPQETQYF. CDR3 DNA sequence: TGTGCCAGCAGCCAAGGGCTAGCGGGGGGGCCGCAAGAGACCCAGTACTTC.

J is TRBJ1-2 and V is TRBV29-1, with a tentative D call TRBD1 (5 bases). Trimming took 8 bases from V and 8 from J, leaving 18 bases between them. The CDR3 is 12 residues long. Germline loops: CDR1 SQVTM, CDR2 ANQGSEA. CDR3 DNA: TGCAGCTCCAAGGGGCAGCAGGAGGGCTACACCTTC. Residues: CSSKGQQEGYTF.

The rearrangement joins TRBV11-2 to TRBJ2-1, with 11 nucleotides matching TRBD2. Germline assignment: CDR1 SGHAT and CDR2 FQNNGV. V lost 5 bases to trimming and J lost 7 bases; unmatched junction nucleotides: 10. The CDR3 has 16 amino acids. The chain's CDR3 is CASSLFSGRGRNEQFF. The DNA for the CDR3 is TGTGCCAGCAGCCTTTTTAGCGGGAGGGGTCGAAATGAGCAGTTCTTC.

The chain employs TRBV5-1 and TRBJ2-2; 8 bases map to TRBD1. Germline CDR1 SGHRS, CDR2 YFSETQ. The CDR3 totals 17 residues. With 0 bases clipped from V and 6 bases from J, the junction kept 10 bases outside the gene matches. As DNA, the CDR3 is TGCGCCAGCAGCTTGGCCGGACAGGGAGTCTGGGCCGGGGAGCTGTTTTTT. Its translation is CASSLAGQGVWAGELFF.

This clone was picked up a small number of times. The chain combines TRBV6-6 with TRBJ2-7; 10 positions agree with TRBD1. The CDR3 runs 14 residues. V lost 4 bases and J lost 6; bases outside the gene matches: 6. Per the germline V gene, CDR1 is MNHNY and CDR2 is SVGAGI (reference sequence). This CDR3 is CASSSSGQGSEQYF. In nucleotides, the CDR3 is TGTGCCAGCAGTTCCTCGGGACAGGGGAGCGAGCAGTACTTC.

A single count supports this clone. The chain joins TRBV25-1 to TRBJ2-1; D is possibly TRBD2 (6 bases). Germline CDR1 reads MGHDK; CDR2 reads SYGVNS. Trimming took off 0 bases at V and 0 bases at J, with 9 bases between the two ends. CDR3 length: 16 amino acids. The CDR3 region has the DNA TGTGCCAGCAGTGAATACCACGGGAGCTCCTACAATGAGCAGTTCTTC. This sequence encodes CASSEYHGSSYNEQFF.